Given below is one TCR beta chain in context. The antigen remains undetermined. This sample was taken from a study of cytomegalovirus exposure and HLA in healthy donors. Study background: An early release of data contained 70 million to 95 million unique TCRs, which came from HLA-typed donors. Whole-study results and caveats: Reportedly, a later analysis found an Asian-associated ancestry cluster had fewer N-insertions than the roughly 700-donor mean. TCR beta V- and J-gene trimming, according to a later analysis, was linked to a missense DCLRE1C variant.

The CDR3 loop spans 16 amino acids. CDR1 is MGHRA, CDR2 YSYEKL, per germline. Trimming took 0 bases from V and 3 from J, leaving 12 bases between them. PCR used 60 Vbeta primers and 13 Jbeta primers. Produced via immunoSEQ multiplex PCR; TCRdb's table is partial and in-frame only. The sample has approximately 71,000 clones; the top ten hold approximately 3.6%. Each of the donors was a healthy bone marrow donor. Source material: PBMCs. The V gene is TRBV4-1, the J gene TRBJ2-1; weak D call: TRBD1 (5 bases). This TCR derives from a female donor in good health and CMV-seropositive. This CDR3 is CASSQDQGSHYNEQFF. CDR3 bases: TGCGCCAGCAGCCAAGATCAGGGATCCCACTACAATGAGCAGTTCTTC.